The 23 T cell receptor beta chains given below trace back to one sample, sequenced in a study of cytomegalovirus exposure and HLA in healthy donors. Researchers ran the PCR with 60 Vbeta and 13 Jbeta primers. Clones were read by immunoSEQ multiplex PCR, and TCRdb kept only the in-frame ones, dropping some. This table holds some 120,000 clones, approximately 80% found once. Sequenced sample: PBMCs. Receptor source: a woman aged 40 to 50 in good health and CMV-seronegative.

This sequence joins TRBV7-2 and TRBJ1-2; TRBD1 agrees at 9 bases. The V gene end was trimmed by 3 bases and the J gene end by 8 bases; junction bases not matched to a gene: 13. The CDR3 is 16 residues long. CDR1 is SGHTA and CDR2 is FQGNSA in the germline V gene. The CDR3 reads CASSFGDRVAGRGYTF. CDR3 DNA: TGTGCCAGCAGCTTCGGGGACAGGGTAGCGGGTCGGGGCTACACCTTC.

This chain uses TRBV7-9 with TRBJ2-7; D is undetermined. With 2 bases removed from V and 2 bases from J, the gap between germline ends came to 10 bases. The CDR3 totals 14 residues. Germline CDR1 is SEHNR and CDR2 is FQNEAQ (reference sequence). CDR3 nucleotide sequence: TGTGCCAGCAGCTTAAGTAGTCCTCCCTACGAGCAGTACTTC. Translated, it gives CASSLSSPPYEQYF.

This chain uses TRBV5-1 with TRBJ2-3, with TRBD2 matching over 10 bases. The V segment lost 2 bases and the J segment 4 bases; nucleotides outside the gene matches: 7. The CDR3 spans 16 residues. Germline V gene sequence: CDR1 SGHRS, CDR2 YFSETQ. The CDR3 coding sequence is TGCGCCAGCAGCTTTTTGAGCGGGGGGGGTGCAGATACGCAGTATTTT. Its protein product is CASSFLSGGGADTQYF. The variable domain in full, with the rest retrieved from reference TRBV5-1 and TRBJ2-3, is KAGVTQTPRYLIKTRGQQVTLSCSPISGHRSVSWYQQTPGQGLQFLFEYFSETQRNKGNFPGRFSGRQFSNSRSEMNVSTLELGDSALYLCASSFLSGGGADTQYFGPGTRLTVL.

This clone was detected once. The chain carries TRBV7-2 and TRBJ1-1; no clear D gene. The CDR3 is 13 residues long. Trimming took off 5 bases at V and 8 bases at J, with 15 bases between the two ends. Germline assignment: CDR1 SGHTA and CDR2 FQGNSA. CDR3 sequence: CASSLSLGAEAFF. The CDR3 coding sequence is TGTGCCAGCAGCCTTTCTCTCGGAGCGGAAGCTTTCTTT.

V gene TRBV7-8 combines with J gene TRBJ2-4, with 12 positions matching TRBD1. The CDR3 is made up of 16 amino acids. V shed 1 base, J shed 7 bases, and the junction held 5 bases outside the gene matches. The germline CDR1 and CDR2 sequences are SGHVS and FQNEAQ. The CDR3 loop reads CASSLDGTGGFNIQYF. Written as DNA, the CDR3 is TGTGCCAGCAGCTTAGACGGGACAGGGGGCTTTAACATTCAGTACTTC.

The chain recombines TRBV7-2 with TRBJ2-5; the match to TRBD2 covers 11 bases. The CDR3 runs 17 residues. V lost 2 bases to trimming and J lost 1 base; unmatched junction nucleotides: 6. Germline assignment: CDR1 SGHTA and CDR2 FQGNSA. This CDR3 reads CASSLSVGTSGQETQYF. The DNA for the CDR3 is TGTGCCAGCAGCTTATCCGTAGGGACTAGCGGCCAAGAGACCCAGTACTTC.

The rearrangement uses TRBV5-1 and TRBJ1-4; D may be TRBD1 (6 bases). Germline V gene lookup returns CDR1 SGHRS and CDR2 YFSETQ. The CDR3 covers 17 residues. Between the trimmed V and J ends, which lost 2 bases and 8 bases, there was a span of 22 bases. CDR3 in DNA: TGCGCCAGCAGCTTTGGGGGCCGGACCGCACTACCGGAAAAACTGTTTTTT. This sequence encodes CASSFGGRTALPEKLFF. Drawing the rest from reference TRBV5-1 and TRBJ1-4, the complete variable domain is KAGVTQTPRYLIKTRGQQVTLSCSPISGHRSVSWYQQTPGQGLQFLFEYFSETQRNKGNFPGRFSGRQFSNSRSEMNVSTLELGDSALYLCASSFGGRTALPEKLFFGSGTQLSVL.

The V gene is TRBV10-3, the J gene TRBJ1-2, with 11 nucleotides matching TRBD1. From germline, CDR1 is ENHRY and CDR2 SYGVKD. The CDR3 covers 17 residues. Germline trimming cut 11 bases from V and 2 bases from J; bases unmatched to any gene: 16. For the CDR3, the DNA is TGTGCCCCCGAGAGAGGACAGGGGGCATTACGGAACTATGGCTACACCTTC. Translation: CAPERGQGALRNYGYTF.

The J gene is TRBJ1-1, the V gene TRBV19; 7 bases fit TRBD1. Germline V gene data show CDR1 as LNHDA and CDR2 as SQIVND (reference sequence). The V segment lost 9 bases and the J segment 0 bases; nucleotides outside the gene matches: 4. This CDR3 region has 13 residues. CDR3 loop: CASWTGLNTEAFF. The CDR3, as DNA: TGTGCCAGCTGGACAGGACTGAACACTGAAGCTTTCTTT.

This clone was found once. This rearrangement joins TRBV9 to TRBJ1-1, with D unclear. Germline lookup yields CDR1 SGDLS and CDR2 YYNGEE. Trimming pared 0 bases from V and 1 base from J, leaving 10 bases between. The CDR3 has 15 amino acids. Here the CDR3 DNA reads TGTGCCAGCAGCGTAGGTTCAAACGGGAACACTGAAGCTTTCTTT. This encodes CASSVGSNGNTEAFF.

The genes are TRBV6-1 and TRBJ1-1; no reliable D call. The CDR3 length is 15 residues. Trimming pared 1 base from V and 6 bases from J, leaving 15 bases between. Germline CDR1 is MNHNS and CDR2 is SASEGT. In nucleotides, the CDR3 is TGTGCCAGCAGTGAAGGGGCATATAAGGCCGCTGAAGCTTTCTTT. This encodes CASSEGAYKAAEAFF.

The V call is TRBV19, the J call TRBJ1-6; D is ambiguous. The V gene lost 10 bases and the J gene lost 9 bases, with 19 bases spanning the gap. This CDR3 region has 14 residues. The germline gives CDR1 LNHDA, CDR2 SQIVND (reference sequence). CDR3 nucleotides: TGTGCCACCCCTCCGGGTTTTTCGGTTTCACCCCTCCACTTT. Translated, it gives CATPPGFSVSPLHF.

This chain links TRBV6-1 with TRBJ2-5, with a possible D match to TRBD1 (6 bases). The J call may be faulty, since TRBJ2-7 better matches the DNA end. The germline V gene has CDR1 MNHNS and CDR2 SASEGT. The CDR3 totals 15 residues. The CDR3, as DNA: TGTGCCAGCAGTGAAGGTGGGGGCGGTCATTACGAGCAGTACTTC. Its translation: CASSEGGGGHYEQYF.

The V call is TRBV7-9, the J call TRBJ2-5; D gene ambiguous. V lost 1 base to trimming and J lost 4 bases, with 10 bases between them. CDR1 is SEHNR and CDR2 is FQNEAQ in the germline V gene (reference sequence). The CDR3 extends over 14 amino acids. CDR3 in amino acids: CASSLVASRETQYF. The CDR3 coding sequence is TGTGCCAGCAGCTTAGTGGCTTCTAGAGAGACCCAGTACTTC.

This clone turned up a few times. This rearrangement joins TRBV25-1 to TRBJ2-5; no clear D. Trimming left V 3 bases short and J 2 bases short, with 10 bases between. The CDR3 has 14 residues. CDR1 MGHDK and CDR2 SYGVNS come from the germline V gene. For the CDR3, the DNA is TGTGCCAGCAGTGACTTGGAGTTTCAAGAGACCCAGTACTTC. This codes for CASSDLEFQETQYF.

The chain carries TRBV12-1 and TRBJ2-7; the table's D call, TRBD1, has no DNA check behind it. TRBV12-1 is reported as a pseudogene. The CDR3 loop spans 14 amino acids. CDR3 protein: CASSLPGQRYEQYF. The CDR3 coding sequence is TGTGCCAGCAGTCTCCCGGGACAGCGCTACGAGCAGTACTTC.

The CDR3 DNA reads TGCGCCAGCAGCCAACCGACAGGCCCCAATCAGCCCCAGCATTTT. Translation: CASSQPTGPNQPQHF. This chain uses TRBV4-1 with TRBJ1-5, with D possibly being TRBD1 (6 bases). This CDR3 has 15 amino acids. CDR1 MGHRA and CDR2 YSYEKL come from the germline V gene. V was pared by 2 bases and J by 3 bases, with 11 bases between.

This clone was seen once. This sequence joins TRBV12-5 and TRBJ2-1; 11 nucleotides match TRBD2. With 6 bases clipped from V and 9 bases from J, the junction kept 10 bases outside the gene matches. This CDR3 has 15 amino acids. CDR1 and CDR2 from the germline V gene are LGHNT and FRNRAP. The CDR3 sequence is CASGHSGGAKGEQFF. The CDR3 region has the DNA TGTGCTAGTGGCCATAGCGGGGGGGCCAAGGGTGAGCAGTTCTTC.

The DNA of the CDR3 is TGTGCCAGCAGCCCTCGACAGGGCCAATCTGGAAACACCATATATTTT. Translating gives CASSPRQGQSGNTIYF. The chain links TRBV9 to TRBJ1-3; 7 positions match TRBD1. The CDR3 extends over 16 amino acids. Trimming cost V 4 bases and J 1 base; bases outside gene matches: 8. Germline lookup yields CDR1 SGDLS and CDR2 YYNGEE.

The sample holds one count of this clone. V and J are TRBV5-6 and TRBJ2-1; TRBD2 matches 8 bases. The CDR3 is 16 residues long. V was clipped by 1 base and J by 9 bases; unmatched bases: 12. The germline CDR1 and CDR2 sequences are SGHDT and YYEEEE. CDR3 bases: TGTGCCAGCAGCTTGTTGAGCGGGGGTCAGGTGAGTGAGCAGTTCTTC. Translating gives CASSLLSGGQVSEQFF.

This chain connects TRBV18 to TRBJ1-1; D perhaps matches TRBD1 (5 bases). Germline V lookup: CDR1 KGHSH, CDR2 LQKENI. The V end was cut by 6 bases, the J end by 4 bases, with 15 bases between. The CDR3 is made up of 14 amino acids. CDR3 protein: CASSLVGLGTEAFF. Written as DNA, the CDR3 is TGTGCCAGCTCCCTCGTGGGGCTGGGCACTGAAGCTTTCTTT.

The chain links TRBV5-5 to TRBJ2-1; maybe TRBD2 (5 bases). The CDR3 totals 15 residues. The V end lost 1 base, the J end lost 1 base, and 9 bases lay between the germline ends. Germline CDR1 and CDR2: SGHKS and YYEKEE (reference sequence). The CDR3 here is CASSLFSGSYNEQFF. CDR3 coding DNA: TGTGCCAGCAGCTTGTTCAGCGGTTCCTACAATGAGCAGTTCTTC.

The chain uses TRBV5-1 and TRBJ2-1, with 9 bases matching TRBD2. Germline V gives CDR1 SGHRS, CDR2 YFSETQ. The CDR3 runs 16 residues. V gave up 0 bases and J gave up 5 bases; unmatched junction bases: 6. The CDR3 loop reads CASSLAAGGGDNEQFF. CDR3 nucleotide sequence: TGCGCCAGCAGCTTGGCGGCGGGAGGGGGGGACAATGAGCAGTTCTTC.